This TCR beta chain was sequenced in a study of blood T cell repertoires in COVID-19. Study as a whole: Spain, Italy and the United States supplied samples that represented acute and convalescent COVID-19. T cells, B-cell-depleted T cells, or PBMCs provided the cDNA or gDNA that served as material.

As originally analysed: For nucleated cells, counts were estimated from reference gene primer amplification. Libraries were prepared by immunoSEQ multiplex PCR; TCRdb keeps only in-frame clonotypes and omits some of them. V and J calls and clone size are those listed in that table; D and trimming were worked out from the DNA. The sample carries approximately 89,000 clones, over 70% recorded once. This clone was counted a few times. This CDR3 contains 13 residues. Trimming shortened V by 0 bases and J by 5 bases, and 8 bases separated the two germline ends. Germline V gene sequence: CDR1 MGHRA, CDR2 YSYEKL.

The genes are TRBV4-1 and TRBJ2-7; D ambiguous. Sample: peripheral blood. This clonotype was obtained from a man between 65 and 85 years old with acute or convalescent COVID-19. CDR3 DNA: TGCGCCAGCAGCCAAGACCCACCAGACGAGCAGTACTTC. As protein: CASSQDPPDEQYF.